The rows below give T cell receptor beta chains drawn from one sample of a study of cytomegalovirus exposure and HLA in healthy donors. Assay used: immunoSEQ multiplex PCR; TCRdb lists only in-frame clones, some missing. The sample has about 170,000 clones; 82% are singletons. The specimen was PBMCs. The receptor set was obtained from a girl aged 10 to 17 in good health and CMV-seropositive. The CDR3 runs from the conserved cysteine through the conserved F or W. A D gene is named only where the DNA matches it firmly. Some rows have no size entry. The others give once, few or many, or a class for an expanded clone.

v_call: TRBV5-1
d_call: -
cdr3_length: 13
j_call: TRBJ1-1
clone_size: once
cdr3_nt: TGCGCCAGCAGCTTCACAGGAGACACTGAAGCTTTCTTT
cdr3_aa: CASSFTGDTEAFF

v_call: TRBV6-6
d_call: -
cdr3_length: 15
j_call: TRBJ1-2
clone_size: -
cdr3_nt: TGTGCCAGCAGCGCCCCCCAAGGGGTAGTGAGGGGCTACACCTTC
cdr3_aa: CASSAPQGVVRGYTF

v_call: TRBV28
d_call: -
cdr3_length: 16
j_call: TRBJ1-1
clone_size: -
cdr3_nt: TGTGCCAGCAGTTTATTATCGGGGGGAATGAACACTGAAGCTTTCTTT
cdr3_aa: CASSLLSGGMNTEAFF

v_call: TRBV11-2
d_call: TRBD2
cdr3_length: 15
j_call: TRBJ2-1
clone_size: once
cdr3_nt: TGTGCCAGCAGCTCCGGACTAGCGGAGTACAATGAGCAGTTCTTC
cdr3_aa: CASSSGLAEYNEQFF

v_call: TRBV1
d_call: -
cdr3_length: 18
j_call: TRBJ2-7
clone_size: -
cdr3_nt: TGCACCAGCAGCCAAGACAAAGACCGCGGAACAAAGCACTACGAGCAGTACTTC
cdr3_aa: CTSSQDKDRGTKHYEQYF

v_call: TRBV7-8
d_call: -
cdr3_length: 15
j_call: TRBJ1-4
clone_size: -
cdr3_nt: TGTGCCAGCGCATACTCCGGGACACGCGATGAAAAACTGTTTTTT
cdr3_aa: CASAYSGTRDEKLFF

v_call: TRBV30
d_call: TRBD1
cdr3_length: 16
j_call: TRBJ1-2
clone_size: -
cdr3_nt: TGTGCCTGGAGTGTACCCATCGGGACAGGGGGCACTGGCTACACCTTC
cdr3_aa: CAWSVPIGTGGTGYTF

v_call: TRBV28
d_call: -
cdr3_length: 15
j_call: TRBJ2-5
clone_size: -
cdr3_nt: TGTGCCAGCAGTTTATTAACGGGGTCGAAAGAGACCCAGTACTTC
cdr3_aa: CASSLLTGSKETQYF

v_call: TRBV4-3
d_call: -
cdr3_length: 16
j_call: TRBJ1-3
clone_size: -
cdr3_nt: TGCGCCAGCAGCCAAGATCGGAGGGTCCCTGGAAACACCATATATTTT
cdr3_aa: CASSQDRRVPGNTIYF

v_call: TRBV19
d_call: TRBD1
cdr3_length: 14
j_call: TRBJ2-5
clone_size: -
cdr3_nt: TGTGCCAGTAGTATTTCAGGGGGTCAAGAGACCCAGTACTTC
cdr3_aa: CASSISGGQETQYF

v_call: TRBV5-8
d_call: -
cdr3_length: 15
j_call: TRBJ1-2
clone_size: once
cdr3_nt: TGTGCCAGCAGCTTCGGAGACGGGGGGGGGTATGGCTACACCTTC
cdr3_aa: CASSFGDGGGYGYTF

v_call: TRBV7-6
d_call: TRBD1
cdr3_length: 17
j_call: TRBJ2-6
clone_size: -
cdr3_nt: TGTGCCAGCAGCCTGACAGGGCCAAGCTCTGGGGCCAACGTCCTGACTTTC
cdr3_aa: CASSLTGPSSGANVLTF

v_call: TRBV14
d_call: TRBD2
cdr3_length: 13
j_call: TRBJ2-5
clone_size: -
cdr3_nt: TGTGCCAGCAGCCAAGGACTAGCAGAGACCCAGTACTTC
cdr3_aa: CASSQGLAETQYF

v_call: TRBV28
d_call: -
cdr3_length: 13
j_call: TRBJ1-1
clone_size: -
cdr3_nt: TGTGCCAGCGGGGGGGGCATAAACACTGAAGCTTTCTTT
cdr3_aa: CASGGGINTEAFF

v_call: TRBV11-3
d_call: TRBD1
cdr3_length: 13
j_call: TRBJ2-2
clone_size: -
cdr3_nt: TGTGCCAGTGCGGACAGGGTCAGCGGGGAGCTGTTTTTT
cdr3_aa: CASADRVSGELFF

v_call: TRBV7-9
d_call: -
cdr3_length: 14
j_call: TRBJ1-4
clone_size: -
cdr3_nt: TGTGCCAGCAGCCGCGAGGTCGGGGATGAAAAACTGTTTTTT
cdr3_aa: CASSREVGDEKLFF

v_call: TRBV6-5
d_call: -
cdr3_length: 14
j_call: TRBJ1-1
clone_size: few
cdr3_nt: TGTGCCAGCAGTCACCCCGACAGTCTCACTGAAGCTTTCTTT
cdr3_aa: CASSHPDSLTEAFF

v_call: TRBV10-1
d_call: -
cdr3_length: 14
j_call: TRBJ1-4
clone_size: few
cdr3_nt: TGCGCCAGCAGTGAGTCGAGGACACCCTTAAAACTGTTTTTT
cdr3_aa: CASSESRTPLKLFF

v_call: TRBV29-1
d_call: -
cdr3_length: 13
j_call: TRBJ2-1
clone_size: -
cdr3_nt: TGCAGCGAGACCGGGACGGGGGGCGATGAGCAGTTCTTC
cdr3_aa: CSETGTGGDEQFF

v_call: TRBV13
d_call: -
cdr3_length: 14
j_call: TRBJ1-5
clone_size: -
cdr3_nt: TGTGCCAGCAGCCACGGGGATAGCAATCAGCCCCAGCATTTT
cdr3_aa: CASSHGDSNQPQHF

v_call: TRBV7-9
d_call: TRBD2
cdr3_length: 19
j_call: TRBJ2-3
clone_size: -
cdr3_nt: TGTGCCAGCAGGGGGGGGACTAGCGGAAGCTTTACCCTCACAGATACGCAGTATTTT
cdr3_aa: CASRGGTSGSFTLTDTQYF

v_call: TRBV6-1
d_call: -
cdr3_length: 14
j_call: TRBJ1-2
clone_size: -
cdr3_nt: TGTGCCAGCAGTGAGGAGATGGGTAGCTATGGCTACACCTTC
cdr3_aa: CASSEEMGSYGYTF

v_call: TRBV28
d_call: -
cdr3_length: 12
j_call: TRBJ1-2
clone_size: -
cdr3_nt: TGTGCCAGCAGTTTAGAGGGATATGGCTACACCTTC
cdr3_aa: CASSLEGYGYTF

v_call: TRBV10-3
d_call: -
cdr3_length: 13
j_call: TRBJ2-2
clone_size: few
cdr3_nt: TGTGCCATCAGTGGCGTCCTGGCCGGGGAGCTGTTTTTT
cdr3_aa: CAISGVLAGELFF

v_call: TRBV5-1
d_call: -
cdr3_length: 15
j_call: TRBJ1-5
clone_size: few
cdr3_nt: TGCGCCAGCAGCTTTCGAGGCGGAAGCAATCAGCCCCAGCATTTT
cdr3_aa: CASSFRGGSNQPQHF

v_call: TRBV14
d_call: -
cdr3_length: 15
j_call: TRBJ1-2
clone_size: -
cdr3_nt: TGTGCCAGCAGCCAAGTGATTGGCAGTCTCTATGGCTACACCTTC
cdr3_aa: CASSQVIGSLYGYTF